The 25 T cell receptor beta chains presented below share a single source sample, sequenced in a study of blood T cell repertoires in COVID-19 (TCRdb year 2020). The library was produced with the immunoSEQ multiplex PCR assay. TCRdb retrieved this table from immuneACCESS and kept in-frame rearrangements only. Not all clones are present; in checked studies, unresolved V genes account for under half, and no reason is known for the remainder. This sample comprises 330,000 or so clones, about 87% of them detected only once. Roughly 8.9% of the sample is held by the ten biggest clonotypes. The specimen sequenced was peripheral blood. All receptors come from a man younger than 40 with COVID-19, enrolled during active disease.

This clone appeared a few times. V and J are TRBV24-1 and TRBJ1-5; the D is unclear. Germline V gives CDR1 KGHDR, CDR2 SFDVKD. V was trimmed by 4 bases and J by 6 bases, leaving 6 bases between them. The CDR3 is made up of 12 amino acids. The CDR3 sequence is CATSEGSQPQHF. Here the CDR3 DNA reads TGTGCCACCAGTGAAGGGAGTCAGCCCCAGCATTTT.

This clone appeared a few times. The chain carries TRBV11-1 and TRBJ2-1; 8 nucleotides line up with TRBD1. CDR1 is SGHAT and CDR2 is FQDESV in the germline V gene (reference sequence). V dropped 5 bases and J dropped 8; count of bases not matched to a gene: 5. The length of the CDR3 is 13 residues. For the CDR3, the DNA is TGTGCCAGCAGCCTCGCAGGGGGCGATGAGCAGTTCTTC. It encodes CASSLAGGDEQFF.

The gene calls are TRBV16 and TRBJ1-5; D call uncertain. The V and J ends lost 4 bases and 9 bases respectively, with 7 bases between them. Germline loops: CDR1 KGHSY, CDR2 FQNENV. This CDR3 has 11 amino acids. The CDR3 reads CASSPAGPQHF. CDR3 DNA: TGTGCCAGCAGCCCCGCCGGGCCCCAGCATTTT.

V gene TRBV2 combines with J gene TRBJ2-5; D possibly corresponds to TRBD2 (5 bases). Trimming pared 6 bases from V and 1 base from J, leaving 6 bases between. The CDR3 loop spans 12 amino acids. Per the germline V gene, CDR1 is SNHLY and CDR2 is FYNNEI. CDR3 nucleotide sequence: TGTGCCAGCAGGCTAGCCCAAGAGACCCAGTACTTC. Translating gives CASRLAQETQYF.

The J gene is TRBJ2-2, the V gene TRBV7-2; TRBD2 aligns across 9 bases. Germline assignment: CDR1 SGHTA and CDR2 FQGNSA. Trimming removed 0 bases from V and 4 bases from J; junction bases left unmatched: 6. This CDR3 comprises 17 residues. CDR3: CASSLALAGSGTGELFF. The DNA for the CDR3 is TGTGCCAGCAGCTTAGCTCTAGCGGGGTCGGGCACCGGGGAGCTGTTTTTT.

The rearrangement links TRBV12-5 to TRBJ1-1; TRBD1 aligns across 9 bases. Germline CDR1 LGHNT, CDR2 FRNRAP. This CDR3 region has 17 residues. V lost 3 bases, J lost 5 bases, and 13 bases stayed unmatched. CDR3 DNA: TGTGCTAGTGGTTTACCGGGACAGGGCCTTAGAGATACTGAAGCTTTCTTT. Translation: CASGLPGQGLRDTEAFF.

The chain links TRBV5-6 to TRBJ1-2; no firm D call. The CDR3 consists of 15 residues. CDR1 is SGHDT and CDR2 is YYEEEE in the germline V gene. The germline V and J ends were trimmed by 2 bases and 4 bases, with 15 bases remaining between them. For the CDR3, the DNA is TGTGCCAGCAGCTTTCTTCCGGGAGGAGCCTATGGCTACACCTTC. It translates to CASSFLPGGAYGYTF.

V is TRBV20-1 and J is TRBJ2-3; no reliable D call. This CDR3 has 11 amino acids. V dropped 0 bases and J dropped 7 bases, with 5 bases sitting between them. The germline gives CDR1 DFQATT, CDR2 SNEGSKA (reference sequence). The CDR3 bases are TGCAGTGCTAGAGAATCCAATACGCAGTATTTT. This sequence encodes CSARESNTQYF.

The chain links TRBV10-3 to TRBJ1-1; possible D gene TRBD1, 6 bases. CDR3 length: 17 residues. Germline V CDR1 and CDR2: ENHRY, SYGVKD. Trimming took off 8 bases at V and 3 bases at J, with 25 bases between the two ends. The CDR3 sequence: CAISTDRASRGYTEAFF. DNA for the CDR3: TGTGCCATCTCCACCGACCGAGCCTCTAGGGGGTACACTGAAGCTTTCTTT.

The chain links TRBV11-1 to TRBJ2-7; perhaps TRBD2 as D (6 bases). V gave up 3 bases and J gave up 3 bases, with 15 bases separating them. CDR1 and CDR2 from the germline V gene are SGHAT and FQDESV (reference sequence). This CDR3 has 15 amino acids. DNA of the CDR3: TGTGCCAGCAGCTTGGCCGGCGGGGTATACTACGAGCAGTACTTC. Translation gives CASSLAGGVYYEQYF.

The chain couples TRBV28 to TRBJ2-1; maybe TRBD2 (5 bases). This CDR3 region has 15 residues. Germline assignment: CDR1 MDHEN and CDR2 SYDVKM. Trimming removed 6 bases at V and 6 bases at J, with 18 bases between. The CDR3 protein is CASSLRAAGSNEQFF. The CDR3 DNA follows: TGTGCCAGCAGCCTCAGAGCGGCTGGTAGCAATGAGCAGTTCTTC.

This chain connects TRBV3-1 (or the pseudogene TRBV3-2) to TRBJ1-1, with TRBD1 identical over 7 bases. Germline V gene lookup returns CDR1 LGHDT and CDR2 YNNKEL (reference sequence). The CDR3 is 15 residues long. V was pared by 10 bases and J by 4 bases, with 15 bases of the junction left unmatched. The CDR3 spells CATSLGVTGTTEAFF. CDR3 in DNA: TGTGCCACATCCCTCGGTGTGACAGGGACCACTGAAGCTTTCTTT.

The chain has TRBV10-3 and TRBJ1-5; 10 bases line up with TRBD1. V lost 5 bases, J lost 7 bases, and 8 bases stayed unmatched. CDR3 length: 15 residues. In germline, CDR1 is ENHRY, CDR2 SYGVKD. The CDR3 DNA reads TGTGCCATCAGTATCTCCGGGACAGGGGACCAGCCCCAGCATTTT. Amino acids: CAISISGTGDQPQHF.

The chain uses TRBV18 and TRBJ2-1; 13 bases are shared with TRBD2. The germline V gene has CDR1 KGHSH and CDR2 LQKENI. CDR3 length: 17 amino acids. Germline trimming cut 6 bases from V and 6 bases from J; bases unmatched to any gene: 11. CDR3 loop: CASSISRLAGGPNEQFF. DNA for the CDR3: TGTGCCAGCTCTATTTCCCGACTAGCGGGGGGACCCAATGAGCAGTTCTTC.

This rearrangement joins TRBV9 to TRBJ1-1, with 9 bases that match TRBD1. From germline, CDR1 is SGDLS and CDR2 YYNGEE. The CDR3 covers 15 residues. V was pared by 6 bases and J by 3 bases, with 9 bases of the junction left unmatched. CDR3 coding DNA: TGTGCCAGCACCCGTAGTTGGACAGGGGACACTGAAGCTTTCTTT. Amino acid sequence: CASTRSWTGDTEAFF.

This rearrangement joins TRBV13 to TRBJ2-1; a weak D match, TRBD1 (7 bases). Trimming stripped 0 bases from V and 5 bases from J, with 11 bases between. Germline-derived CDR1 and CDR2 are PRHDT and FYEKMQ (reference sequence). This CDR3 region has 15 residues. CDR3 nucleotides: TGTGCCAGCAGCTTAGGGCGGGACAGCCACAATGAGCAGTTCTTC. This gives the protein CASSLGRDSHNEQFF.

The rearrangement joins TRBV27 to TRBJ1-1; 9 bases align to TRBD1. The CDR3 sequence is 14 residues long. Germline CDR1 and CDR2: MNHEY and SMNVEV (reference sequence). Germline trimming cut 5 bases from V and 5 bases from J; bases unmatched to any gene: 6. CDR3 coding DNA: TGTGCCAGCAGTGCCGGACAGGGGTGGACTGAAGCTTTCTTT. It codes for CASSAGQGWTEAFF.

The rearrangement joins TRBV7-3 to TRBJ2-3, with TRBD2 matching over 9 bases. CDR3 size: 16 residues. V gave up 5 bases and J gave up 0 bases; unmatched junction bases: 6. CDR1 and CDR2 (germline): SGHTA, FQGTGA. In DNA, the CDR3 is TGTGCCAGCAGCGCCGGGACTAGCTTAAGCACAGATACGCAGTATTTT. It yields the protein CASSAGTSLSTDTQYF.

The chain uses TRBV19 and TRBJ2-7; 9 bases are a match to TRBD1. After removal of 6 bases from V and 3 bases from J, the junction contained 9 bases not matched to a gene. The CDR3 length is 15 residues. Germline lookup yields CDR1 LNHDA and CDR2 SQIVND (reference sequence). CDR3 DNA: TGTGCCAGTAGACCAGGGGGGGGACAGGGCTACGAGCAGTACTTC. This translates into CASRPGGGQGYEQYF.

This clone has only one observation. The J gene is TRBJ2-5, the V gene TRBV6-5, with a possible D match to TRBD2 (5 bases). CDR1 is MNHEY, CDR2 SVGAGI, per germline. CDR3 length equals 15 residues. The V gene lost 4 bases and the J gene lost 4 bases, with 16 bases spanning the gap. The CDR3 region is CASSSRRDGIETQYF. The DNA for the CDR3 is TGTGCCAGCAGTTCCCGGAGAGACGGGATAGAGACCCAGTACTTC.

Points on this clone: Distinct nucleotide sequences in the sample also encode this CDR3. In nucleotides, the CDR3 is TGTGCCAGCAGTCCCGGGGGTTACGAGCAGTACTTC. Its translation: CASSPGGYEQYF. The V call is TRBV6-5, the J call TRBJ2-7; tentatively, D is TRBD2 (6 bases). The CDR3 is 12 amino acids. With 5 bases removed from V and 4 bases from J, the gap between germline ends came to 9 bases. Germline assignment: CDR1 MNHEY and CDR2 SVGAGI.

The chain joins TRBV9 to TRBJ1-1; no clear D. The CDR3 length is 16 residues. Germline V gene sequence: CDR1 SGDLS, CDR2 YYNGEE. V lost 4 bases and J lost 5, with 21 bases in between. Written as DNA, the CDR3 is TGTGCCAGCAGCAGAACCACGGACTGGAGGGAGACTGAAGCTTTCTTT. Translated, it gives CASSRTTDWRETEAFF.

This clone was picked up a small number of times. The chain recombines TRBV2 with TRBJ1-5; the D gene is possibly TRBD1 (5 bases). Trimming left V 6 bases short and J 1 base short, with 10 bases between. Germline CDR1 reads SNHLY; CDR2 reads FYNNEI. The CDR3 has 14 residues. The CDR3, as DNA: TGTGCCAGCAGCCCCAGACAGAGCAATCAGCCCCAGCATTTT. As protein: CASSPRQSNQPQHF.

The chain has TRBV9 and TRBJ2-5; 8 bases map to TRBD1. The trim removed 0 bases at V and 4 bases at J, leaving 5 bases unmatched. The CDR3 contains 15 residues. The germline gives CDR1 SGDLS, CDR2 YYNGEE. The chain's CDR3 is CASSVEAGGAETQYF. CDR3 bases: TGTGCCAGCAGCGTAGAGGCAGGGGGCGCAGAGACCCAGTACTTC.

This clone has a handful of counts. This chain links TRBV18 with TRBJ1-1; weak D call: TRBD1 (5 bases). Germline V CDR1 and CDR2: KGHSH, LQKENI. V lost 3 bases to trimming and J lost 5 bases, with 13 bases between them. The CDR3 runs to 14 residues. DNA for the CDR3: TGTGCCAGCTCACCGGGAGGGGCAGGGACTGAAGCTTTCTTT. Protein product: CASSPGGAGTEAFF. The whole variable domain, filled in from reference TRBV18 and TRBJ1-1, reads NAGVMQNPRHLVRRRGQEARLRCSPMKGHSHVYWYRQLPEEGLKFMVYLQKENIIDESGMPKERFSAEFPKEGPSILRIQQVVRGDSAAYFCASSPGGAGTEAFFGQGTRLTVV.